Below, one T cell receptor (beta chain) is given with its context. V lost 1 base and J 3 bases, leaving 6 bases between the germline ends. The V gene's germline CDR1 is SGHTA and CDR2 FQGNSA. The CDR3 spans 13 residues. The record originates from a study of T cell repertoires in MIS-A myocarditis. Only in-frame clones appear in the TCRdb table, and some are missing; sequencing was by immunoSEQ multiplex PCR. The repertoire holds around 10,000 clones, with around 88% as singletons. The sequence derives from a man aged 18 to 35 with fulminant myocarditis from multisystem inflammatory syndrome in adults (MIS-A) after COVID-19. The chain links TRBV7-2 to TRBJ1-2, with D uncertain. The sequencing sample was made of thoracic lymph node tissue obtained at autopsy. This CDR3 reads CASSLERYYGYTF. The DNA for the CDR3 is TGTGCCAGCAGCTTAGAACGGTACTATGGCTACACCTTC.